The clone carrying this T cell receptor beta chain was detected ten times or more. The read gets to within 3 residues of the CDR3 end, and the germline J gene fills in the rest. The V gene lost 5 bases and the J gene lost 0 bases, with 11 bases spanning the gap. This CDR3 is built from 15 residues. The V gene's germline CDR1 is LNHDA and CDR2 SQIVND (reference sequence). Sequencing used immunoSEQ multiplex PCR; TCRdb keeps in-frame clones, though not all of them. Recorded here are under 45,000 clones, none singletons. The sample originates from a study of T cell clonality in common variable immunodeficiency.

The chain is built from TRBV19 and TRBJ1-3, with a tentative D call TRBD1 (5 bases). Specimen: peripheral blood mononuclear cells. The source of this sequence is a person between 18 and 70 years old in good health. CDR3 sequence: CASSPTRASGNTIYF. CDR3 DNA, as far as it was read: TGTGCCAGTAGTCCGACCAGGGCCTCTGGAAACACC.